This passage covers 21 T cell receptor beta chains from one sample sequenced in a study of spatial heterogeneity in lung cancer. Time point given: sample taken at primary tumor resection. Whole RNA, which was extracted from tumor, nontumor lung tissue or frozen PBMC, was sequenced without any cell sorting. TCRdb passed the 5' RACE reads through MiXCR, listing each CDR3 protein once. The sample lists 95,000 or so distinct CDR3 sequences, under 9% seen once, with 6.9% in the top ten. Sequencing used PBMCs, obtained at surgery. Receptor source: a male donor with early-stage non-small cell lung cancer.

This clonotype was counted many times. The chain is built from TRBV10-2 and TRBJ2-1; TRBD2 aligns across 15 bases. Trimming removed 4 bases from V and 5 bases from J; junction bases left unmatched: 0. In germline, CDR1 is WSHSY, CDR2 SAAADI. The CDR3 extends over 15 amino acids. The CDR3 region has the DNA TGCGCCAGCAGTGGGACTAGCGGGAGGGACAATGAGCAGTTCTTC. It specifies CASSGTSGRDNEQFF.

This clonotype was counted between two and nine times. V and J are TRBV6-2 or TRBV6-3 and TRBJ2-1; unclear D gene. The germline gives CDR1 MNHEY, CDR2 SVGEGT. This CDR3 is 15 amino acids long. The ends were cut back, 7 bases at V and 1 base at J, with 14 bases in the middle. The CDR3 protein is CASKAGVGSYNEQFF. The CDR3 region has the DNA TGTGCCAGCAAGGCAGGAGTGGGGTCCTACAATGAGCAGTTCTTC.

The chain carries TRBV11-1 and TRBJ2-2; the D gene could be TRBD1 or TRBD2 (5 bases each). Trimming removed 4 bases from V and 5 bases from J, with 14 bases in between. The CDR3 has 15 residues. CDR1 is SGHAT and CDR2 is FQDESV in the germline V gene (reference sequence). The CDR3 DNA sequence: TGTGCCAGCAGCTCATCCGGGACGGCTACCGGGGAGCTGTTTTTT. This gives the protein CASSSSGTATGELFF.

This clonotype appeared many times. The V gene is TRBV5-1, the J gene TRBJ2-5, with TRBD1 matching over 8 bases. V shed 3 bases, J shed 5 bases, and the junction held 9 bases outside the gene matches. Germline lookup yields CDR1 SGHRS and CDR2 YFSETQ. There are 15 residues in the CDR3. CDR3 loop: CASSYPQGAGETQYF. CDR3 coding DNA: TGCGCCAGCAGCTACCCGCAGGGGGCAGGGGAGACCCAGTACTTC. The full variable domain, in which reference TRBV5-1 and TRBJ2-5 provide the parts outside the CDR3, is KAGVTQTPRYLIKTRGQQVTLSCSPISGHRSVSWYQQTPGQGLQFLFEYFSETQRNKGNFPGRFSGRQFSNSRSEMNVSTLELGDSALYLCASSYPQGAGETQYFGPGTRLLVL.

At least ten counts were recorded for this clonotype. V usage is TRBV4-3 and J usage is TRBJ1-5; TRBD1 agrees at 7 bases. With V trimmed by 4 bases and J by 1 base, 4 bases remained unmatched. Germline CDR1 and CDR2: LGHNA and YSLEER. The CDR3 length is 15 residues. The CDR3 reads CASSLTGESNQPQHF. The CDR3 region has the DNA TGCGCCAGCAGCCTCACAGGGGAAAGCAATCAGCCCCAGCATTTT.

This clonotype came up many times. The rearrangement uses TRBV28 and TRBJ2-7, with 12 bases identical to TRBD2. CDR3 size: 16 residues. The V segment lost 4 bases and the J segment 2 bases; nucleotides outside the gene matches: 6. The germline V gene encodes CDR1 MDHEN and CDR2 SYDVKM. In DNA, the CDR3 is TGTGCCAGCAGTTCCCCGGCTAGCGGGAGGGCCTACGAGCAGTACTTC. Protein product: CASSSPASGRAYEQYF. The complete variable domain, with remaining parts taken from reference TRBV28 and TRBJ2-7, reads DVKVTQSSRYLVKRTGEKVFLECVQDMDHENMFWYRQDPGLGLRLIYFSYDVKMKEKGDIPEGYSVSREKKERFSLILESASTNQTSMYLCASSSPASGRAYEQYFGPGTRLTVT.

This clonotype was counted ten times or more. This chain connects TRBV19 to TRBJ2-1; TRBD2 matches 11 bases. The CDR3 has 17 residues. Germline CDR1 reads LNHDA; CDR2 reads SQIVND (reference sequence). The ends lost 5 bases at V and 1 base at J; junction bases unmatched: 7. CDR3 DNA sequence: TGTGCCAGTAGTCTTTATAGCGGGGGGGCTTCCTACAATGAGCAGTTCTTC. It specifies CASSLYSGGASYNEQFF.

This clonotype was observed many times. The chain recombines TRBV7-2 with TRBJ1-5, with D maybe TRBD1 (5 bases). The CDR3 contains 15 residues. Trimming took 3 bases from V and 1 from J, leaving 10 bases between them. Looked up from germline, CDR1 is SGHTA and CDR2 is FQGNSA. The CDR3 DNA sequence: TGTGCCAGCAGCTTTTTCCGGGACAGCAATCAGCCCCAGCATTTT. Translating it yields CASSFFRDSNQPQHF.

The sample holds many counts of this clonotype. The chain links TRBV7-9 to TRBJ2-7; no definite D call. Trimming left V 1 base short and J 4 bases short, with 8 bases between. The germline V gene encodes CDR1 SEHNR and CDR2 FQNEAQ (reference sequence). The CDR3 runs to 13 residues. As DNA, the CDR3 is TGTGCCAGCAGCTTAGGGGATGCTTACGAGCAGTACTTC. As protein: CASSLGDAYEQYF.

This clonotype was recorded many times. The rearrangement links TRBV7-2 to TRBJ1-2, with D possibly being TRBD1 (6 bases). V was pared by 5 bases and J by 0 bases, with 7 bases between. Germline loops: CDR1 SGHTA, CDR2 FQGNSA. The CDR3 consists of 13 residues. Written as DNA, the CDR3 is TGTGCCAGCAGCAGGGGGACTAACTATGGCTACACCTTC. Its translation: CASSRGTNYGYTF.

This clonotype was seen at least ten times. The rearrangement joins TRBV7-8 to TRBJ2-7; D may match TRBD1 or TRBD2 (5 bases each). The CDR3 loop spans 14 amino acids. Germline CDR1 and CDR2: SGHVS and FQNEAQ. The V end was cut by 1 base, the J end by 3 bases, with 10 bases between. The CDR3 nucleotides read TGTGCCAGCAGCTTAGTGGGACGCCTCTACGAGCAGTACTTC. It specifies CASSLVGRLYEQYF.

For this clonotype: This sequence may be a read error, since a much larger clone differs from it by one base. The V and J genes are TRBV19 and TRBJ2-4, with no clear D. The V gene's germline CDR1 is LNHDA and CDR2 SQIVND (reference sequence). V lost 3 bases, J lost 8 bases, and 11 bases lay in between. The length of the CDR3 is 13 residues. The CDR3, as DNA: TGTGCCAGTAGTATCACCTTAGGATACATTCAGTACTTC. Translated, it gives CASSITLGYIQYF.

This chain joins TRBV28 and TRBJ2-3; D gene uncertain. V was shortened by 1 base and J by 0 bases, with 14 bases between the two germline ends. CDR1 and CDR2 (germline): MDHEN, SYDVKM. The CDR3 is made up of 17 amino acids. Here the CDR3 DNA reads TGTGCCAGCAGTTTATTAAAGGGAACAGCTAGCACAGATACGCAGTATTTT. Encoded protein: CASSLLKGTASTDTQYF.

Ten or more counts support this clonotype. This sequence joins TRBV20-1 and TRBJ2-7; 8 positions match TRBD2. CDR3 length equals 15 residues. Trimming took 1 base from V and 0 from J; bases not matched to a gene: 5. The germline V gene has CDR1 DFQATT and CDR2 SNEGSKA (reference sequence). The CDR3 sequence is CSARVDGRASYEQYF. Here the CDR3 DNA reads TGCAGTGCTAGAGTTGACGGGAGGGCCTCCTACGAGCAGTACTTC.

This clonotype was observed a few times. The chain joins TRBV20-1 to TRBJ2-7; tentatively, D is TRBD2 (6 bases). Germline V lookup: CDR1 DFQATT, CDR2 SNEGSKA (reference sequence). Between the trimmed V and J ends, which lost 5 bases and 6 bases, there was a span of 14 bases. The CDR3 sequence is 12 residues long. CDR3 sequence (DNA): TGCAGTGCTTTACGGCGGGAAAGCGAGCAGTACTTC. Its translation: CSALRRESEQYF.

This clonotype was counted many times. The V call is TRBV3-1, the J call TRBJ1-6; D is ambiguous. The CDR3 is 16 residues long. V was pared by 0 bases and J by 6 bases, with 12 bases between. Germline CDR1 reads LGHDT; CDR2 reads YNNKEL (reference sequence). In DNA, the CDR3 is TGTGCCAGCAGCCAAGATCGGGCTAGGGCTAATTCACCCCTCCACTTT. Translation: CASSQDRARANSPLHF. The variable domain in full, with the rest retrieved from reference TRBV3-1 and TRBJ1-6, is DTAVSQTPKYLVTQMGNDKSIKCEQNLGHDTMYWYKQDSKKFLKIMFSYNNKELIINETVPNRFSPKSPDKAHLNLHINSLELGDSAVYFCASSQDRARANSPLHFGNGTRLTVT.

This clonotype was found a few times. This chain uses TRBV4-3 with TRBJ2-3; weak D call: TRBD2 (6 bases). Looked up from germline, CDR1 is LGHNA and CDR2 is YSLEER. V shed 0 bases and J shed 5 bases, with 15 bases lying between them. CDR3 length equals 16 residues. The CDR3 DNA is TGCGCCAGCAGCCAAGATGGGGCCCCCGGGGGAGATACGCAGTATTTT. The encoded protein is CASSQDGAPGGDTQYF.

This clonotype was found a few times. J is TRBJ2-3 and V is TRBV2; D is perhaps TRBD1 (6 bases). This CDR3 has 14 amino acids. Trimming took 4 bases from V and 5 from J, leaving 13 bases between them. Germline V gives CDR1 SNHLY, CDR2 FYNNEI. The CDR3 nucleotides are TGTGCCAGCAGTGCACAGGGTTCAGAAGATACGCAGTATTTT. It translates to CASSAQGSEDTQYF.

This clonotype was observed many times. The chain recombines TRBV29-1 with TRBJ1-5; 8 positions agree with TRBD1. Trimming cost V 5 bases and J 2 bases; bases outside gene matches: 5. CDR3 length equals 14 residues. The V gene's germline CDR1 is SQVTM and CDR2 ANQGSEA. CDR3 nucleotide sequence: TGCAGCGTTAGTGCAGGGGGCGGCAATCAGCCCCAGCATTTT. Translating gives CSVSAGGGNQPQHF. Combining the CDR3 with reference TRBV29-1 and TRBJ1-5 gives the whole variable domain SAVISQKPSRDICQRGTSLTIQCQVDSQVTMMFWYRQQPGQSLTLIATANQGSEATYESGFVIDKFPISRPNLTFSTLTVSNMSPEDSSIYLCSVSAGGGNQPQHFGDGTRLSIL.

There are a few counts of this clonotype. The genes are TRBV3-1 and TRBJ1-6; D unresolved. Looked up from germline, CDR1 is LGHDT and CDR2 is YNNKEL (reference sequence). This CDR3 contains 14 residues. V was cut by 1 base and J by 7 bases, with 8 bases left in between. The CDR3: CASSQGVVNSPLHF. CDR3 nucleotide sequence: TGTGCCAGCAGCCAAGGAGTAGTGAATTCACCCCTCCACTTT. The whole variable domain, remainder taken from reference TRBV3-1 and TRBJ1-6, is DTAVSQTPKYLVTQMGNDKSIKCEQNLGHDTMYWYKQDSKKFLKIMFSYNNKELIINETVPNRFSPKSPDKAHLNLHINSLELGDSAVYFCASSQGVVNSPLHFGNGTRLTVT.

V is TRBV10-3 and J is TRBJ2-3; 14 bases map to TRBD2. The ends lost 7 bases at V and 4 bases at J; junction bases unmatched: 4. There are 15 residues in the CDR3. Germline CDR1 ENHRY, CDR2 SYGVKD. The CDR3 loop is CAIKTSGGDADTQYF. The CDR3 DNA sequence: TGTGCCATCAAGACTAGCGGGGGGGACGCAGATACGCAGTATTTT.